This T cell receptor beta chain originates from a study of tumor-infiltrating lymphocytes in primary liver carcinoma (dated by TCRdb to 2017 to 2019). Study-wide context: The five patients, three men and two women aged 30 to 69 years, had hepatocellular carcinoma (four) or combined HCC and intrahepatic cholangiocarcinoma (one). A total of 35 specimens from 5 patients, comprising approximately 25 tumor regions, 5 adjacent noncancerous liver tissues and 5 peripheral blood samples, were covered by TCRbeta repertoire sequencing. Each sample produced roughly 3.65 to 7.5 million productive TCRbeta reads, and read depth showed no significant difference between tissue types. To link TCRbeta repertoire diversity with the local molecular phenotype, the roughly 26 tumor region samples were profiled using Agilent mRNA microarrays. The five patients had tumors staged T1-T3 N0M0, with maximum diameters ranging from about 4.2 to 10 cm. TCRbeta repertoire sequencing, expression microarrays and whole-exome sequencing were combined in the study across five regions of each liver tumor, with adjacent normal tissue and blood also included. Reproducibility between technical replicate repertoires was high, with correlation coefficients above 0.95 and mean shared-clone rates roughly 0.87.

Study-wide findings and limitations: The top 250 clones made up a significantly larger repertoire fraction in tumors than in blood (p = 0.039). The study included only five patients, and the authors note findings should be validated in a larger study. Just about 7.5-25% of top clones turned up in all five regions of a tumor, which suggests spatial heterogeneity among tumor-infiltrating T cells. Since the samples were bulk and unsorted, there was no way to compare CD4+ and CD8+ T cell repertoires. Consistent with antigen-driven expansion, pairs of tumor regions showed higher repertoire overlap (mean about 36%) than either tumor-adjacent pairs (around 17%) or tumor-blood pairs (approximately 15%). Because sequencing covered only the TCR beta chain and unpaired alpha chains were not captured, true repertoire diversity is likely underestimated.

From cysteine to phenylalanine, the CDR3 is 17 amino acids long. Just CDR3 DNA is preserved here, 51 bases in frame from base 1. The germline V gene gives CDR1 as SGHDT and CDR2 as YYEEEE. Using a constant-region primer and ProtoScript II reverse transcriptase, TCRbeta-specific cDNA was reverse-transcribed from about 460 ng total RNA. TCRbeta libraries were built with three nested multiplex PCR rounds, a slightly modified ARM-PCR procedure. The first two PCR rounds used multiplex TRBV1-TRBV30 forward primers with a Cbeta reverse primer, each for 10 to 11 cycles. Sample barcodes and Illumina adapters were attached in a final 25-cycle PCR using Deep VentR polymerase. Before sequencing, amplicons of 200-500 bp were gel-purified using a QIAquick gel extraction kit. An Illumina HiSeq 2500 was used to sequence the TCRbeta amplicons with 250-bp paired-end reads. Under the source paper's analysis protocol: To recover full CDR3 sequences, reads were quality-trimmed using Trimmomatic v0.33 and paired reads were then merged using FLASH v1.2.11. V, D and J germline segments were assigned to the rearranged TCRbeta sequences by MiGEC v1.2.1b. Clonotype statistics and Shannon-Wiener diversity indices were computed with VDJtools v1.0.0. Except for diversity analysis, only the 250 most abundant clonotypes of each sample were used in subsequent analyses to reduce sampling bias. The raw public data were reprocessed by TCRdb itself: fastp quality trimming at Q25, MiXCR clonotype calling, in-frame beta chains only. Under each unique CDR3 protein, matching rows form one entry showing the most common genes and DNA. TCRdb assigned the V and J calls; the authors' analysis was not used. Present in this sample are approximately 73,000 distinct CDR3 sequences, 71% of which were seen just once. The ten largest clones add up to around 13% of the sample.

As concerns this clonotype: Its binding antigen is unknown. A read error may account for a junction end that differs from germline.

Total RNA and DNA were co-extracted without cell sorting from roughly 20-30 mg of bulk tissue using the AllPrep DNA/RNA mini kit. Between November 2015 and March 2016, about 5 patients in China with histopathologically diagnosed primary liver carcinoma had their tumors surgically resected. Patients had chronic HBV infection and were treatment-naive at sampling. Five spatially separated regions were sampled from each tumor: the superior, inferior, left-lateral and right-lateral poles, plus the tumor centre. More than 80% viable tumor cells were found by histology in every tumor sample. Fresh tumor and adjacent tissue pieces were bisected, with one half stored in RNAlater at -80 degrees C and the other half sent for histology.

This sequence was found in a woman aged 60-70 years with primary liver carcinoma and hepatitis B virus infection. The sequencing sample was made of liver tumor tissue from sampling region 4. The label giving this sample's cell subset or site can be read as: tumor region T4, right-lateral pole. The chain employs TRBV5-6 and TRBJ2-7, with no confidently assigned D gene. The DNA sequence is TGTGCCTGCAGCTCGGATATGGGCAGAGCCCACTCCTACGAGCAGTACTTC. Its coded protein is CACSSDMGRAHSYEQYF. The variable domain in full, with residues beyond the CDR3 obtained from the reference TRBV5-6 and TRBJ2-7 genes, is DAGVTQSPTHLIKTRGQQVTLRCSPKSGHDTVSWYQQALGQGPQFIFQYYEEEERQRGNFPDRFSGHQFPNYSSELNVNALLLGDSALYLCACSSDMGRAHSYEQYFGPGTRLTVT.